The entry below gives a single T cell receptor (beta chain) sequence along with its context. Its antigen is unknown. V lost 4 bases and J lost 5, with 2 bases in between. CDR1 and CDR2 (germline): MDHEN, SYDVKM. CDR3 size: 10 residues. The source of the sample is a study of T and B cells in COVID-19 patients. Background on the study: COVID-19 patients gave peripheral blood either during active infection or after recovery.

The study, taken as a whole, reports: The recovered cohort had roughly 2,200 exclusive TCR clusters, including over 30 low generation probability clusters. Patients with COVID-19 reportedly showed strongly skewed T cell receptor beta variable and joining gene usage. Highly clonal in active COVID-19, TRB repertoires exceeded healthy-donor diversity and richness at recovery.

Each TRB amplification used about 250-550 ng of genomic DNA from blood. Multiplex PCR with BIOMED2 TRB-A/B primer pools amplified TRB rearrangements. TCRdb re-called the multiplex PCR reads with MiXCR, one entry per CDR3 protein. The sample lists about 8,400 distinct CDR3 sequences; 20% to 30% were seen once. J is TRBJ2-5 and V is TRBV28, with D unclear. The clonotype originates from a human donor who had recovered from COVID-19. The sequencing sample was made of blood. CDR3 amino acids: CASSSETQYF. CDR3 DNA sequence: TGTGCCAGCAGTTCGGAGACCCAGTACTTC.